This TCR beta chain was sequenced for a study of cytomegalovirus exposure and HLA in healthy donors. Overall study findings and caveats: Using the classifier, cytomegalovirus status was reportedly diagnosed with high specificity and sensitivity.

Researchers ran the PCR with 60 Vbeta and 13 Jbeta primers. Here immunoSEQ multiplex PCR was the method, and the copy in TCRdb shows in-frame clones only, minus some. In the table there are about 120,000 clones, more than 70% of which are singletons. With respect to this clone: Its antigen is still unknown.

The V and J ends lost 4 bases and 4 bases respectively, with 15 bases between them. Germline assignment: CDR1 SGHRS and CDR2 YFSETQ. The CDR3 sequence is 16 residues long. This chain links TRBV5-1 with TRBJ2-6; D perhaps matches TRBD1 (6 bases). The sample consisted of PBMCs. This receptor was taken from a man aged 50 to 59 in good health and CMV-seronegative. CDR3 protein: CASSHGRGSGANVLTF. As DNA, the CDR3 is TGCGCCAGCAGCCACGGAAGGGGGTCAGGGGCCAACGTCCTGACTTTC.